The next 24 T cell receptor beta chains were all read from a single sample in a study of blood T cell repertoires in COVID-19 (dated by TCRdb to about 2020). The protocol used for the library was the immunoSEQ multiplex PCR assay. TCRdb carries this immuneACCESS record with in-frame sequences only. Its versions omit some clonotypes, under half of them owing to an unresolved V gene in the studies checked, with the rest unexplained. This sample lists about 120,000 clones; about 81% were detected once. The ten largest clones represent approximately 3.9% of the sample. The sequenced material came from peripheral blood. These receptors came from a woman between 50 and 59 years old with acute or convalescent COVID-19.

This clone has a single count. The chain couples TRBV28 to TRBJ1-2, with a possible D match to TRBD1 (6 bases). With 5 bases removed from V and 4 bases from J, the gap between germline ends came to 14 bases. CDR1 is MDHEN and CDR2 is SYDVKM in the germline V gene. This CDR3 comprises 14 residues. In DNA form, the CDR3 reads TGTGCCAGCAGTCCCGGGGGGGCAGCCTATGGCTACACCTTC. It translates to CASSPGGAAYGYTF.

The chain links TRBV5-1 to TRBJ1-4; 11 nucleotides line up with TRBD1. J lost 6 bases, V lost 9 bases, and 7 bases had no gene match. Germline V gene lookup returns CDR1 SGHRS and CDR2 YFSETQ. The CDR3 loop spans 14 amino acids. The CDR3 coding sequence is TGCGCCAACCCGCCGGGACAGGGGGATGAAAAACTGTTTTTT. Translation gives CANPPGQGDEKLFF.

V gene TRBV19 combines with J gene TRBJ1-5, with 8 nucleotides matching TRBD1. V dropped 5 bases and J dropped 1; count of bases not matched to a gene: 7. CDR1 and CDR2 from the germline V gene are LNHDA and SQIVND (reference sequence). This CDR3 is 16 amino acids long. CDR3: CASSARRDRSNQPQHF. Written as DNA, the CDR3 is TGTGCCAGTAGTGCCCGCCGGGACAGGAGCAATCAGCCCCAGCATTTT.

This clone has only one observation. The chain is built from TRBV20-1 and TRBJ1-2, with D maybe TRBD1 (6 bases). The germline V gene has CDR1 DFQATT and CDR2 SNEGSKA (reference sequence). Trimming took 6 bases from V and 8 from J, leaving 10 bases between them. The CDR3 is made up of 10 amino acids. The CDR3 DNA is TGCAGTGCGCCAGGGGTCGGCTACACCTTC. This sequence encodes CSAPGVGYTF.

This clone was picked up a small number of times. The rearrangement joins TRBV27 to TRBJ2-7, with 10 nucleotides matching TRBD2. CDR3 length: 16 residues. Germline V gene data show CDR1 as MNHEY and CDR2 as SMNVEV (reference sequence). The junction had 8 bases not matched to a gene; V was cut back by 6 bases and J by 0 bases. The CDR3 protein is CASRPGPSGSSYEQYF. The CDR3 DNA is TGTGCCAGCAGGCCCGGACCTAGCGGGAGCTCCTACGAGCAGTACTTC.

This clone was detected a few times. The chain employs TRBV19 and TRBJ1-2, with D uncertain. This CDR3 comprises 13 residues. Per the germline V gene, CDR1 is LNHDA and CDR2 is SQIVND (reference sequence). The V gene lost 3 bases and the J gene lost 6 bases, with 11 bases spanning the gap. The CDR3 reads CASSIKAEDGYTF. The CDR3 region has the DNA TGTGCCAGTAGTATCAAGGCGGAAGATGGCTACACCTTC.

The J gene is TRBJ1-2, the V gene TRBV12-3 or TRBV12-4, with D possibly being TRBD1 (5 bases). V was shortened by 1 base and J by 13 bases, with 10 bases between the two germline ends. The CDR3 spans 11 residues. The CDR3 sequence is CASSLGGWSTF. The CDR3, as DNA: TGTGCCAGCAGTTTAGGGGGCTGGAGCACCTTC.

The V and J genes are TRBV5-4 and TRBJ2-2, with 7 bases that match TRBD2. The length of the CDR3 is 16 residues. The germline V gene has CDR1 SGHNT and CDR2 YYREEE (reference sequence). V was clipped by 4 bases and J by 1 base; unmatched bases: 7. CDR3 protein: CASSPQLAGNTGELFF. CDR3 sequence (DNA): TGTGCCAGCAGCCCACAATTAGCGGGGAACACCGGGGAGCTGTTTTTT.

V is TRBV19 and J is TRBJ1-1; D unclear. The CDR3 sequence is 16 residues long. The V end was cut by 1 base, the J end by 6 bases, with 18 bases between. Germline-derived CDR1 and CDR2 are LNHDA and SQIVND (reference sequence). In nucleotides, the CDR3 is TGTGCCAGTAGTATAGGAACCTGGGCCCTCCTCGCTGAAGCTTTCTTT. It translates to CASSIGTWALLAEAFF. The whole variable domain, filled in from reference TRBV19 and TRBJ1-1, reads DGGITQSPKYLFRKEGQNVTLSCEQNLNHDAMYWYRQDPGQGLRLIYYSQIVNDFQKGDIAEGYSVSREKKESFPLTVTSAQKNPTAFYLCASSIGTWALLAEAFFGQGTRLTVV.

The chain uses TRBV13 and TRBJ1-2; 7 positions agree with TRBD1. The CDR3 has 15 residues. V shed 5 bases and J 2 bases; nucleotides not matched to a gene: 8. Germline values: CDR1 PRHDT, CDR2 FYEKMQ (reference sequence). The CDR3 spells CASSTRTGNNYGYTF. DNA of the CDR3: TGTGCCAGCAGCACCCGGACAGGAAACAACTATGGCTACACCTTC.

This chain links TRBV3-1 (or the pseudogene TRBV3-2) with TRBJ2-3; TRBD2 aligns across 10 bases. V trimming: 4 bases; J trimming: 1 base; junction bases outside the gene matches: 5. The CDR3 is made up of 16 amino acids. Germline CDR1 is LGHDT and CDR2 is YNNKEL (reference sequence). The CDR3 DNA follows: TGTGCCAGCAGCCTATTAACTAGCGGGGGCACAGATACGCAGTATTTT. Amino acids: CASSLLTSGGTDTQYF.

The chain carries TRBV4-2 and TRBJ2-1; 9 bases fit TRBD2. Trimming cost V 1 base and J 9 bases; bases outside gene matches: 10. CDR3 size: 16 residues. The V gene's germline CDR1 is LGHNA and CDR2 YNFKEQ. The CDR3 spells CASSQAQGLAPSEQFF. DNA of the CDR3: TGTGCCAGCAGCCAAGCCCAGGGACTAGCCCCATCTGAGCAGTTCTTC.

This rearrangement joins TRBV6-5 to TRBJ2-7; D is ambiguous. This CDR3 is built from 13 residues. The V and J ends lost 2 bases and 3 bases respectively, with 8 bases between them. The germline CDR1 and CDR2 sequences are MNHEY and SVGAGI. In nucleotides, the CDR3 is TGTGCCAGCAGTTACGGCCGTAACTACGAGCAGTACTTC. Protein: CASSYGRNYEQYF.

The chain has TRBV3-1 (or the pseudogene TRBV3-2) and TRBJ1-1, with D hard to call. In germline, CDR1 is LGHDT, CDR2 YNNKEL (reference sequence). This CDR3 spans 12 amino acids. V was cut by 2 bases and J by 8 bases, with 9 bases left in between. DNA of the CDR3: TGTGCCAGCAGCCAACACCAGGTAGAAGCTTTCTTT. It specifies CASSQHQVEAFF.

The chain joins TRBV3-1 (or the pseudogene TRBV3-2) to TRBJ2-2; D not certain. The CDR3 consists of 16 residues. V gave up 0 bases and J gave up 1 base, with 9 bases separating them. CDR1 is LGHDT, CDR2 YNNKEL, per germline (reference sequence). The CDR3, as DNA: TGTGCCAGCAGCCAAGAGTGGGCTTTGAACACCGGGGAGCTGTTTTTT. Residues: CASSQEWALNTGELFF.

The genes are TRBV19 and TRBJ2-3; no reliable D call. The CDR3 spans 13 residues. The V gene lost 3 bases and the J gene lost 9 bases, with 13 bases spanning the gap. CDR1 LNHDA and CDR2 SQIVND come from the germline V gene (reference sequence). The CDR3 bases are TGTGCCAGTAGTATCGGTCCCTTCTCCACGCAGTATTTT. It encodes CASSIGPFSTQYF.

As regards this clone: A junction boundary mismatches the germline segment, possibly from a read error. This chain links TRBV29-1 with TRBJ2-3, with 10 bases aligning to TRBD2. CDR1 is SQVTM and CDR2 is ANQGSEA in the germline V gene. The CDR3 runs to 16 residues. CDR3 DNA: TGCAGCGTCGAAGCTGGGAGCGGGAGGGCGGTGGATACGCAGTATTTT. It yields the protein CSVEAGSGRAVDTQYF.

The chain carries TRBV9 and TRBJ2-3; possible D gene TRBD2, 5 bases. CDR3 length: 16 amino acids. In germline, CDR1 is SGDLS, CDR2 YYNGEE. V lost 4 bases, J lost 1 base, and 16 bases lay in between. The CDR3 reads CASSPRPPGGTDTQYF. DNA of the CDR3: TGTGCCAGCAGCCCGCGGCCCCCCGGGGGCACAGATACGCAGTATTTT.

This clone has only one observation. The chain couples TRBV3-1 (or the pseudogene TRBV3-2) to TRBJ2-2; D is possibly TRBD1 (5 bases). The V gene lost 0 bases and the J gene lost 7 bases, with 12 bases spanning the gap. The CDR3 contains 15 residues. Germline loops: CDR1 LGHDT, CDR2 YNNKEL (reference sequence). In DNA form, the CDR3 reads TGTGCCAGCAGCCAAGAAGGCTGGCAGGGCGGGGAGCTGTTTTTT. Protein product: CASSQEGWQGGELFF.

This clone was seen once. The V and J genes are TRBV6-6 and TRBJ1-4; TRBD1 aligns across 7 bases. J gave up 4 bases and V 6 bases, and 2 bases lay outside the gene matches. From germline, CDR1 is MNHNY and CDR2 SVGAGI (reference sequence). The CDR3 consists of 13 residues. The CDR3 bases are TGTGCCAGCAGGGACAGGTATAATGAAAAACTGTTTTTT. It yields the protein CASRDRYNEKLFF.

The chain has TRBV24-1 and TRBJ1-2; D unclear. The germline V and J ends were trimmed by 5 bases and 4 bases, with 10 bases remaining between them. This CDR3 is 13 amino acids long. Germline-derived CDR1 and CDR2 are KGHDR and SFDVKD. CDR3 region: CATSGAGSYGYTF. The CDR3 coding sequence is TGTGCCACCAGTGGGGCCGGGAGCTATGGCTACACCTTC.

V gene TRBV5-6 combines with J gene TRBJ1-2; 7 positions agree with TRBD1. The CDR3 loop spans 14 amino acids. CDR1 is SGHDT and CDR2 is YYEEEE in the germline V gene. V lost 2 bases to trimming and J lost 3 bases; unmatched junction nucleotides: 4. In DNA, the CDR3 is TGTGCCAGCAGCTTACAGGGGCAGGACTATGGCTACACCTTC. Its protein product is CASSLQGQDYGYTF.

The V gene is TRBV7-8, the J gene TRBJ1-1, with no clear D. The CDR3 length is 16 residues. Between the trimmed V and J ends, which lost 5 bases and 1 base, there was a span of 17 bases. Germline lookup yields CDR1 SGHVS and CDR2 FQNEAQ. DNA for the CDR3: TGTGCCAGCAGCCTGTTTTCGGGTACACCGAACACTGAAGCTTTCTTT. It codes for CASSLFSGTPNTEAFF.

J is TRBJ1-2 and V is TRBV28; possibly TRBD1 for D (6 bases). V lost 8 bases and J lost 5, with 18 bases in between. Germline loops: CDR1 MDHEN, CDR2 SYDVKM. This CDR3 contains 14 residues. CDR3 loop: CASGRGGGNYGYTF. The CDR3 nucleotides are TGTGCCAGCGGCCGGGGTGGGGGCAATTATGGCTACACCTTC.